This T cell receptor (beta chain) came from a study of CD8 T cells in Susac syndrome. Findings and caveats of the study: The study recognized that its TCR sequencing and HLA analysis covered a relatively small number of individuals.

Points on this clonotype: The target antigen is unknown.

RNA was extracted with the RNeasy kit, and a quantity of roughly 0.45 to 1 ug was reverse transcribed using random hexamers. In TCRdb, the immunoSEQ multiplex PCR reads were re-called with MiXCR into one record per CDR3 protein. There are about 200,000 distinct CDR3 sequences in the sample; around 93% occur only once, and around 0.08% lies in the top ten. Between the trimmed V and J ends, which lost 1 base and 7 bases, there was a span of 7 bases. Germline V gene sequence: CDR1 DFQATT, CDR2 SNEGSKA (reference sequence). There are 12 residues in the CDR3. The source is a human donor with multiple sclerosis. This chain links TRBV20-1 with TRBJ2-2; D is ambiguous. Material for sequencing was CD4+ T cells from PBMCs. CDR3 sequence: CSARGVGGELFF. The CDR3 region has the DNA TGCAGTGCTAGAGGTGTGGGCGGGGAGCTGTTTTTT.